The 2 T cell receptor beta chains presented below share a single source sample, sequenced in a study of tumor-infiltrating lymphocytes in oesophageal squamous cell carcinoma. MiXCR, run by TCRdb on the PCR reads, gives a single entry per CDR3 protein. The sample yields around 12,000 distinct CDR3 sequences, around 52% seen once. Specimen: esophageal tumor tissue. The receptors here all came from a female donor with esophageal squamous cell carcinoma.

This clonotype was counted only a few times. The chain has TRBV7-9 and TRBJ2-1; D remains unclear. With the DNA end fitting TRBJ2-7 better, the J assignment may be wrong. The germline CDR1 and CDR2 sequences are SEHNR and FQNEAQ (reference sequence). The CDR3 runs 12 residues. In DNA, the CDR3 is TGTGCCAGCAGCACATCAAACTACGAGCAGTACTTC. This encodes CASSTSNYEQYF.

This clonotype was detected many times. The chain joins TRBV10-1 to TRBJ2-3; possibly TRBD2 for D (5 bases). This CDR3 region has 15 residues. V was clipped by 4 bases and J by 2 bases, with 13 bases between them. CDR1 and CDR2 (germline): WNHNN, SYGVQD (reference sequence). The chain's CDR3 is CASSGEGAHTDTQYF. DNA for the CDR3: TGCGCCAGCAGTGGAGAGGGAGCCCACACAGATACGCAGTATTTT.